The clone carrying this T cell receptor beta chain was seen at least ten times. The antigen is unknown. In the source study's methods: Counts of TCRs in each sample centred on a median of about 96,000 and extended from approximately 25,000 to 650,000. TCRdb reprocessed the RACE reads via MiXCR and lists one record per CDR3 protein. TCRdb assigned the V and J calls; the authors' analysis was not used. The sample contains tens of thousands of distinct CDR3 sequences, about a tenth of which appear only once. The data were obtained in a study of human T cells and chemical hapten exposure. Study-wide background: Recorded diagnoses among the mostly female patients were alopecia areata, totalis or universalis.

Study-wide findings and caveats: Because all patients had alopecia, their immune responses might differ from healthy ones.

V shed 1 base and J shed 4 bases, with 14 bases lying between them. The CDR3 extends over 15 amino acids. Germline V lookup: CDR1 SGDLS, CDR2 YYNGEE. Time point described: patch test 2, 6 weeks after DPC sensitization. Described treatment: therapeutic diphenylcyclopropenone sensitization with weekly scalp DPC. V gene TRBV9 combines with J gene TRBJ2-5; D might be TRBD1 (6 bases). Sequenced material: whole blood, taken in connection with sensitization to the hapten diphenylcyclopropenone (DPC). This sequence was found in a woman in her forties or fifties with alopecia areata. Some clones in this sample may be carry-over from other donors' samples. In DNA, the CDR3 is TGTGCCAGCAGCGTACGGGACACCTACAGAGAGACCCAGTACTTC. Translated: CASSVRDTYRETQYF.